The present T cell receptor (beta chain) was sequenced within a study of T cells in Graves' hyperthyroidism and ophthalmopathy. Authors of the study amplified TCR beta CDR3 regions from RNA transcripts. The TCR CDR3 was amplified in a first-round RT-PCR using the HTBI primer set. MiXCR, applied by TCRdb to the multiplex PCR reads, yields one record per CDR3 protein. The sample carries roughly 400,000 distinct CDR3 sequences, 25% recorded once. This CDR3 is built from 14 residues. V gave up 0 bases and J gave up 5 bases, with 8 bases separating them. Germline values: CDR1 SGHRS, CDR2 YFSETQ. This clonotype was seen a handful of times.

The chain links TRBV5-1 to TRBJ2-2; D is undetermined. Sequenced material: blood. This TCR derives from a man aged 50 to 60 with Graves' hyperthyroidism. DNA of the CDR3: TGCGCCAGCAGCTTGGATAGGGTGACCGGGGAGCTGTTTTTT. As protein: CASSLDRVTGELFF. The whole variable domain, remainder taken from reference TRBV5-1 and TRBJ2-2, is KAGVTQTPRYLIKTRGQQVTLSCSPISGHRSVSWYQQTPGQGLQFLFEYFSETQRNKGNFPGRFSGRQFSNSRSEMNVSTLELGDSALYLCASSLDRVTGELFFGEGSRLTVL.